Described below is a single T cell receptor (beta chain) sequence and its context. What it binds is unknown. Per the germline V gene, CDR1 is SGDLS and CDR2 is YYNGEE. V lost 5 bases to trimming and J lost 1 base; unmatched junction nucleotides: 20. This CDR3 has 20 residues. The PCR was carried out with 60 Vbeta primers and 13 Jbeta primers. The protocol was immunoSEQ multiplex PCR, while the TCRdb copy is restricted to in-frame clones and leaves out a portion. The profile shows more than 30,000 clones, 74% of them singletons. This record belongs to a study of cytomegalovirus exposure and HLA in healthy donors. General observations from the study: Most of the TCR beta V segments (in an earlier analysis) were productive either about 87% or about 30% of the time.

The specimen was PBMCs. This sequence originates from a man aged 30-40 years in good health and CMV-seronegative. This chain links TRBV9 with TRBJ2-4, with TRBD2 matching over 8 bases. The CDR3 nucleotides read TGTGCCAGCAGTGGAGAGGGGCTCACCGGGACTAGGGACGCCAAAAACATTCAGTACTTC. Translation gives CASSGEGLTGTRDAKNIQYF.